The 10 T cell receptor beta chains reported below all come from one sample, sequenced in a study of T cell responses to AZD1222 COVID-19 vaccine. Method: immunoSEQ multiplex PCR; TCRdb's copy keeps in-frame clones and lacks some. The repertoire holds 150,000 to 200,000 clones, about 89% seen once, with less than 1.5% in the top ten. Here the sequenced sample was peripheral blood, taken 28 days after the second AZD1222 dose. The origin of the receptors is an adult who received the AZD1222 COVID-19 vaccine.

This chain connects TRBV5-1 to TRBJ1-4; D unclear. Germline V gene lookup returns CDR1 SGHRS and CDR2 YFSETQ. V lost 0 bases, J lost 5 bases, and 8 bases lay in between. The CDR3 runs to 14 residues. In nucleotides, the CDR3 is TGCGCCAGCAGCTTGGCCGGAAAAAATGAAAAACTGTTTTTT. Translation: CASSLAGKNEKLFF.

The CDR3 DNA follows: TGCGCCAGCAGCCAAGATCGGCGCAGGGGGCGAACTGAAGCTTTCTTT. Its protein product is CASSQDRRRGRTEAFF. The chain combines TRBV4-1 with TRBJ1-1, with 8 bases aligning to TRBD1. The CDR3 runs to 16 residues. V shed 0 bases, J shed 5 bases, and the junction held 8 bases outside the gene matches. Germline V gene lookup returns CDR1 MGHRA and CDR2 YSYEKL.

A few counts support this clone. The chain uses TRBV24-1 and TRBJ2-3; 9 nucleotides align to TRBD1. The germline V gene encodes CDR1 KGHDR and CDR2 SFDVKD. This CDR3 comprises 15 residues. V lost 5 bases to trimming and J lost 3 bases; unmatched junction nucleotides: 5. The CDR3 DNA reads TGTGCCACCAGTGCCGGACAGGGGAGAACAGATACGCAGTATTTT. Its protein is CATSAGQGRTDTQYF.

CDR3: CATNSQGVVNYGYTF. The DNA of the CDR3 is TGTGCCACCAACTCACAGGGGGTGGTTAACTATGGCTACACCTTC. V gene TRBV10-3 combines with J gene TRBJ1-2; 8 positions agree with TRBD1. The germline gives CDR1 ENHRY, CDR2 SYGVKD. The CDR3 consists of 15 residues. V dropped 10 bases and J dropped 1; count of bases not matched to a gene: 11.

This chain uses TRBV12-5 with TRBJ2-2, with D possibly matching TRBD1 (6 bases). The CDR3 is made up of 14 amino acids. Germline values: CDR1 LGHNT, CDR2 FRNRAP. The V end was cut by 6 bases, the J end by 0 bases, with 8 bases between. In DNA, the CDR3 is TGTGCTAGTGGCACAGGGCCGAACACCGGGGAGCTGTTTTTT. Amino acids: CASGTGPNTGELFF.

This clone occurred a few times. V and J are TRBV7-9 and TRBJ2-6, with TRBD1 as a possible D gene (6 bases). V lost 3 bases and J lost 0, with 12 bases in between. Germline CDR1 is SEHNR and CDR2 is FQNEAQ (reference sequence). The CDR3 contains 17 residues. CDR3 sequence (DNA): TGTGCCAGCAGCTTTGGGACATTAGTCTCTGGGGCCAACGTCCTGACTTTC. Protein sequence: CASSFGTLVSGANVLTF.

The gene calls are TRBV4-3 and TRBJ1-2; 7 positions agree with TRBD1. The CDR3 extends over 14 amino acids. V dropped 0 bases and J dropped 7; count of bases not matched to a gene: 5. Germline V lookup: CDR1 LGHNA, CDR2 YSLEER. Here the CDR3 reads CASSQDPTGLGYTF. As DNA, the CDR3 is TGCGCCAGCAGCCAAGACCCGACAGGGCTTGGCTACACCTTC.

This chain connects TRBV3-1 (or the pseudogene TRBV3-2) to TRBJ2-7; 10 bases are a match to TRBD1. V dropped 5 bases and J dropped 4; count of bases not matched to a gene: 11. CDR3 length equals 16 residues. Germline assignment: CDR1 LGHDT and CDR2 YNNKEL (reference sequence). Here the CDR3 reads CASSSPNRDRGYEQYF. DNA for the CDR3: TGTGCCAGCAGCTCTCCCAACCGGGACAGGGGTTACGAGCAGTACTTC.

DNA for the CDR3: TGTGCCAGCAGTGAAGTTGACAGGGTCCCTGATATCTATGGCTACACCTTC. This codes for CASSEVDRVPDIYGYTF. The chain carries TRBV2 and TRBJ1-2; 7 bases line up with TRBD1. Germline trimming cut 1 base from V and 4 bases from J; bases unmatched to any gene: 12. Germline lookup yields CDR1 SNHLY and CDR2 FYNNEI. CDR3 size: 17 residues.

The chain combines TRBV3-1 (or the pseudogene TRBV3-2) with TRBJ2-4; D is uncertain. Deletions cut 4 bases from V and 0 bases from J, with 4 bases between. Germline CDR1 is LGHDT and CDR2 is YNNKEL (reference sequence). There are 13 residues in the CDR3. In DNA, the CDR3 is TGTGCCAGCAGCCTCCTAGCCAAAAACATTCAGTACTTC. Translated, it gives CASSLLAKNIQYF.